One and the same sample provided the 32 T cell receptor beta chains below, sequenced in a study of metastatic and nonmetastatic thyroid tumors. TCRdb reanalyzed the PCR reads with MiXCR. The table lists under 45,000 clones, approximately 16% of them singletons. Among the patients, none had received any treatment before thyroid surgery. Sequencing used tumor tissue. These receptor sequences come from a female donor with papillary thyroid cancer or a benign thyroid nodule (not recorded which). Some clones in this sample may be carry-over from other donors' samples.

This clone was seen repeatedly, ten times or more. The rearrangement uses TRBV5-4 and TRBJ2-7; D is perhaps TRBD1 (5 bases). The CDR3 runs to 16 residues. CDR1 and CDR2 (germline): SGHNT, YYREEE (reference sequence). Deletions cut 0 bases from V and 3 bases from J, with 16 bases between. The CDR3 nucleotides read TGTGCCAGCAGCTTGGCAGGATCCTCAGGGTACTACGAGCAGTACTTC. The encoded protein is CASSLAGSSGYYEQYF.

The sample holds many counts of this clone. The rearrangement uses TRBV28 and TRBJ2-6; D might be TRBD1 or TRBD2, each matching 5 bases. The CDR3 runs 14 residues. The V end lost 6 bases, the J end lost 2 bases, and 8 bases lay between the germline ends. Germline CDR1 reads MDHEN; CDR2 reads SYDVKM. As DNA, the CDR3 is TGTGCCAGCAGCCAGGGACCTGGGGCCAACGTCCTGACTTTC. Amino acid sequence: CASSQGPGANVLTF.

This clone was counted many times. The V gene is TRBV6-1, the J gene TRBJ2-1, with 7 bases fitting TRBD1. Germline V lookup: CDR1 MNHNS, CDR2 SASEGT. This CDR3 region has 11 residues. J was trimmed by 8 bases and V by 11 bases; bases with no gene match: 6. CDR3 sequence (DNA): TGTGCCGTTACAGGGGCTTATGAGCAGTTCTTC. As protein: CAVTGAYEQFF.

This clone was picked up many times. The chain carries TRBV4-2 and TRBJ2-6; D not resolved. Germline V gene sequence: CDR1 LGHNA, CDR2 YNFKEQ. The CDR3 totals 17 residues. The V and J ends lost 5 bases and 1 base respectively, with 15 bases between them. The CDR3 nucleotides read TGTGCCAGCAGCACACCGACTGGATCTTCTGGGGCCAACGTCCTGACTTTC. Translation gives CASSTPTGSSGANVLTF.

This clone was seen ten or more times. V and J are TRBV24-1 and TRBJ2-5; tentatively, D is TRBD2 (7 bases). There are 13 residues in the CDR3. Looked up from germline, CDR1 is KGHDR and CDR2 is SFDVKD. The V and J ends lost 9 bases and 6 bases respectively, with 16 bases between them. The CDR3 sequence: CATGGQGGKTQYF. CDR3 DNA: TGTGCCACCGGGGGCCAGGGAGGGAAGACCCAGTACTTC.

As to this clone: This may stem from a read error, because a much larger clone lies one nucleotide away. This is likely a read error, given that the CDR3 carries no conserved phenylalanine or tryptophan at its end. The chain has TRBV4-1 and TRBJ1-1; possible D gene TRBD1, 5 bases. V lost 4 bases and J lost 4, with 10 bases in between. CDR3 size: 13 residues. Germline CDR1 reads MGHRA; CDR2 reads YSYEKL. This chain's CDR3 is CASSPPGLTEAFL. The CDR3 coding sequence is TGCGCCAGCAGCCCTCCGGGGCTCACTGAAGCTTTCCTT.

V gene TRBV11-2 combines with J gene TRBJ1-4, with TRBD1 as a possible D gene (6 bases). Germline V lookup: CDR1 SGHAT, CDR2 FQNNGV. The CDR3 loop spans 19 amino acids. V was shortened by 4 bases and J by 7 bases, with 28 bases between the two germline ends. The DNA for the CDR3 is TGTGCCAGCAGCTACAGACAGGAATCGAACCGGCGGAGTTCTGAAAAACTGTTTTTT. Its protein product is CASSYRQESNRRSSEKLFF.

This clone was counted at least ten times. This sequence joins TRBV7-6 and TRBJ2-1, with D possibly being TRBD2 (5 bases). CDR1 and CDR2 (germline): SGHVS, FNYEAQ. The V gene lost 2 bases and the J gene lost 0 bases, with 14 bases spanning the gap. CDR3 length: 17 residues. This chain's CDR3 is CASSLSGFASSYNEQFF. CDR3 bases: TGTGCCAGCAGCTTATCGGGATTTGCCAGCTCCTACAATGAGCAGTTCTTC.

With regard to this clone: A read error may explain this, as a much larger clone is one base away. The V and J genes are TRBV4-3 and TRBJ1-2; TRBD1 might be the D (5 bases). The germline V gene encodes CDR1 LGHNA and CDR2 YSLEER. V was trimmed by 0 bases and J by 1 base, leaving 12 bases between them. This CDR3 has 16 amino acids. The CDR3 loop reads CASSQDGGPLNYGYTF. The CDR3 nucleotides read TGCGCCAGCAGCCAAGATGGGGGACCACTTAACTATGGCTACACCTTC.

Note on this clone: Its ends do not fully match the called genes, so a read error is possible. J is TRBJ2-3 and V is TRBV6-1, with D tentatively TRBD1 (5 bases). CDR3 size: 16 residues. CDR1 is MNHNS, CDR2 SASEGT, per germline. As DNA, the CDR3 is TGTGCCAGCACTGAAATTAGGGGTGCAGGCACAGATACGCAGTATTTT. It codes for CASTEIRGAGTDTQYF.

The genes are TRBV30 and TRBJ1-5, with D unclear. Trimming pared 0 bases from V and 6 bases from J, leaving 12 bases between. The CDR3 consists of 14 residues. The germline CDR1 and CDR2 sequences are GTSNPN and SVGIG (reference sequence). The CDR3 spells CAWSVLAGGQPQHF. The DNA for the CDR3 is TGTGCCTGGAGTGTACTGGCAGGTGGTCAGCCCCAGCATTTT.

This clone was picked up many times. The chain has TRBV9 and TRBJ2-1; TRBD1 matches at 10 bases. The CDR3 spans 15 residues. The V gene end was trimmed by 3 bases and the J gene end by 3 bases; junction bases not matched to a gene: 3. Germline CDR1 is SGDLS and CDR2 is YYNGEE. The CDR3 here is CASSAWTGGYNEQFF. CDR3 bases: TGTGCCAGCAGCGCATGGACAGGGGGCTACAATGAGCAGTTCTTC.

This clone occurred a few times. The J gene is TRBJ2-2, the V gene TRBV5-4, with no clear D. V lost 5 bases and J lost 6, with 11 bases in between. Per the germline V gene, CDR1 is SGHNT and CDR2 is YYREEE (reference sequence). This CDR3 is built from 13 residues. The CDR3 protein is CASSPDSSGELFF. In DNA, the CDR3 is TGTGCCAGCAGTCCCGACTCGTCCGGGGAGCTGTTTTTT.

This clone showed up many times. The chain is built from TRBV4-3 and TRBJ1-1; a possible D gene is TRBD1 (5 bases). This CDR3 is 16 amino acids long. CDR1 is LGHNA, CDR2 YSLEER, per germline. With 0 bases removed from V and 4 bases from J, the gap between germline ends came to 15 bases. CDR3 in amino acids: CASSQDWGFAVTEAFF. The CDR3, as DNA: TGCGCCAGCAGCCAAGATTGGGGCTTTGCGGTCACTGAAGCTTTCTTT.

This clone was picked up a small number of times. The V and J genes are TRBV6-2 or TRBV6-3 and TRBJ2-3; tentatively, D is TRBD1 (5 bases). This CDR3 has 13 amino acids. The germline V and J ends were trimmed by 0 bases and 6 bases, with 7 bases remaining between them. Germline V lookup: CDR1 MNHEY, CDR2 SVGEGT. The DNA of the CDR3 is TGTGCCAGCAGTTACTCCAGGGTGGATACGCAGTATTTT. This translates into CASSYSRVDTQYF.

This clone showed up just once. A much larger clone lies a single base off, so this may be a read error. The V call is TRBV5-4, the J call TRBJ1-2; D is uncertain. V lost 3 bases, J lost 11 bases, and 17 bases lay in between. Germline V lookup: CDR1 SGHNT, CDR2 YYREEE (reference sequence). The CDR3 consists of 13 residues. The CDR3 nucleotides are TGTGCCAGCAGCTCCTCCGTAGGCGCGAGATACACCTTC. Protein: CASSSSVGARYTF. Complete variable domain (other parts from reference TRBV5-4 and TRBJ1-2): ETGVTQSPTHLIKTRGQQVTLRCSSQSGHNTVSWYQQALGQGPQFIFQYYREEENGRGNFPPRFSGLQFPNYSSELNVNALELDDSALYLCASSSSVGARYTFGSGTRLTVV.

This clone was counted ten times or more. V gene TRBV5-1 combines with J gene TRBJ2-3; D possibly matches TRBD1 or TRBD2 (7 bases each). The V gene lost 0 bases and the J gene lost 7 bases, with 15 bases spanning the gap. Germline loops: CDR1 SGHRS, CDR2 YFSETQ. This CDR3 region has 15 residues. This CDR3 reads CASSLVGRGGNTQYF. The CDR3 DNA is TGCGCCAGCAGCTTGGTCGGCAGGGGGGGGAATACGCAGTATTTT.

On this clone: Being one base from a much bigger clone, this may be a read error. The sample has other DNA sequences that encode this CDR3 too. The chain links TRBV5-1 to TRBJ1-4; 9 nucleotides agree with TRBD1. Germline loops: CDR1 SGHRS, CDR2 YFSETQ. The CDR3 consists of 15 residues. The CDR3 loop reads CASSGTGGAYEKLFF. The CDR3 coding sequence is TGCGCCAGCAGCGGTACAGGGGGCGCGTATGAAAAACTTTTTTTT.

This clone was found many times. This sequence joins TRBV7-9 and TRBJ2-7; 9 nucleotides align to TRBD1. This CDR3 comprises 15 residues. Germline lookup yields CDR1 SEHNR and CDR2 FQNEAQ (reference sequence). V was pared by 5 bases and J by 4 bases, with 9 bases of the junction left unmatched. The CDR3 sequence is CASSPLDRGGYEQYF. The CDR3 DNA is TGTGCCAGCAGCCCCCTAGACAGGGGGGGTTACGAGCAGTACTTC.

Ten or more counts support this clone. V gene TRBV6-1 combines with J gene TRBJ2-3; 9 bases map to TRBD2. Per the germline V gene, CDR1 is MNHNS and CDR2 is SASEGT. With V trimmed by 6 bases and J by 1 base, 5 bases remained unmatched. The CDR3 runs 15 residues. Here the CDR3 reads CASRDSGRGTDTQYF. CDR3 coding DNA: TGTGCCAGCAGGGATAGCGGGAGAGGCACAGATACGCAGTATTTT.

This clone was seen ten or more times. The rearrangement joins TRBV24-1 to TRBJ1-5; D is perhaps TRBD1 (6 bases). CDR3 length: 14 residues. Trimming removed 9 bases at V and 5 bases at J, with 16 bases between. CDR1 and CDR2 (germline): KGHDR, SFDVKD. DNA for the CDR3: TGTGCCACCCTTATATACAGGGTTGATCAGCCCCAGCATTTT. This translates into CATLIYRVDQPQHF.

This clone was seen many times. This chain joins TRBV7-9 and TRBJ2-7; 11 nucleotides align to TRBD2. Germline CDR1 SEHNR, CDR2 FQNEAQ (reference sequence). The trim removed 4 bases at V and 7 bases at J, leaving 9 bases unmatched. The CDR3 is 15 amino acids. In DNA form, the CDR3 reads TGTGCCAGCAGCTCATATAGCGGGAGGGCCAGAGAGCAGTACTTC. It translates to CASSSYSGRAREQYF.

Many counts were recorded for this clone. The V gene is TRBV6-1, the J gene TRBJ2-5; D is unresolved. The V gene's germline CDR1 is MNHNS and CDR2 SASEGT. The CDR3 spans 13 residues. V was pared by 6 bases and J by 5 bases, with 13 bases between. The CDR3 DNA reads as TGTGCCAGCAGGCGAGGAGAAGGCGAGACCCAGTACTTC. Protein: CASRRGEGETQYF.

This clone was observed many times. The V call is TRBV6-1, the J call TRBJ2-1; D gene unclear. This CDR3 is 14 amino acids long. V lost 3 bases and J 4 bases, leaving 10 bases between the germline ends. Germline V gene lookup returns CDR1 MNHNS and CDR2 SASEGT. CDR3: CASSDQLVYNEQFF. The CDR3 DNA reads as TGTGCCAGCAGTGATCAGTTAGTGTACAATGAGCAGTTCTTC.

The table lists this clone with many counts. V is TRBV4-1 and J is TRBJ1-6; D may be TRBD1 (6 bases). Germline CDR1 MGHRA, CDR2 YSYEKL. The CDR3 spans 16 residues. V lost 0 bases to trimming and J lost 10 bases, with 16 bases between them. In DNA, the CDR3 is TGCGCCAGCAGCCAAGATGCGGGTCAGGGGAGCTCACCCCTCCACTTT. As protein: CASSQDAGQGSSPLHF.

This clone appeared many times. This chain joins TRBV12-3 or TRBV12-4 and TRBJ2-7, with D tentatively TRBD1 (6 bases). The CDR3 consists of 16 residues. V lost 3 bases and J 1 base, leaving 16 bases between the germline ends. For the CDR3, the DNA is TGTGCCAGCAGTTTGGGGGCCCGATGGGGATCCTACGAGCAGTACTTC. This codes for CASSLGARWGSYEQYF.

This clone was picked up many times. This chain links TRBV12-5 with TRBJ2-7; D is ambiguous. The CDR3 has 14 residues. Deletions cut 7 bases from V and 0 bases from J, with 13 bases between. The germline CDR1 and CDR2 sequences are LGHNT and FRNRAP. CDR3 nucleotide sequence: TGTGCTAGTGCCCTGACCGCTAGCTCCTACGAGCAGTACTTC. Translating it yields CASALTASSYEQYF.

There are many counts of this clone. CDR3 sequence: CASRPRQGSGTEAFF. The CDR3 region has the DNA TGTGCCAGCAGACCTCGACAGGGTTCGGGGACTGAAGCTTTCTTT. The rearrangement links TRBV12-3 or TRBV12-4 to TRBJ1-1; 7 positions agree with TRBD1. The CDR3 spans 15 residues. V lost 6 bases and J lost 5; bases outside the gene matches: 12.

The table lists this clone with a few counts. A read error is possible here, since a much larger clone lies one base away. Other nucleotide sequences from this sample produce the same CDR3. CDR3 nucleotide sequence: TGTGCCACCAGCAGAGAGGGCGACATTCACACCTTC. Translation: CATSREGDIHTF. V is TRBV15 and J is TRBJ1-2; D not certain. Germline CDR1 LNHNV, CDR2 YYDKDF (reference sequence). The CDR3 loop spans 12 amino acids. The germline V and J ends were trimmed by 0 bases and 12 bases, with 11 bases remaining between them.

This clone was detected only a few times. The chain's CDR3 is CASSEITGGGADTQYF. In DNA form, the CDR3 reads TGTGCCAGCAGTGAAATTACCGGGGGAGGCGCAGATACGCAGTATTTT. The rearrangement uses TRBV6-1 and TRBJ2-3; D perhaps matches TRBD2 (6 bases). The CDR3 length is 16 residues. V was pared by 2 bases and J by 4 bases, with 16 bases between. Per the germline V gene, CDR1 is MNHNS and CDR2 is SASEGT.

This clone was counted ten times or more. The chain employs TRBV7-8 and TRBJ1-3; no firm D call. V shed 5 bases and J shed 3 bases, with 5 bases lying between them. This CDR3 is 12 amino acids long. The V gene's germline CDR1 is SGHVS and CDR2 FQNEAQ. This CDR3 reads CASSPFGNTIYF. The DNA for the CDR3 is TGTGCCAGCAGCCCCTTTGGAAACACCATATATTTT.

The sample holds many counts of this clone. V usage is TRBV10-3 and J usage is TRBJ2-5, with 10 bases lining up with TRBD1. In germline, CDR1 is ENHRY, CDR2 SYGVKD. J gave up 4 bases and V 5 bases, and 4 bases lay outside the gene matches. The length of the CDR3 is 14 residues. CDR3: CAISPGQGIETQYF. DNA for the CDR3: TGTGCCATCAGTCCGGGACAGGGGATAGAGACCCAGTACTTC.